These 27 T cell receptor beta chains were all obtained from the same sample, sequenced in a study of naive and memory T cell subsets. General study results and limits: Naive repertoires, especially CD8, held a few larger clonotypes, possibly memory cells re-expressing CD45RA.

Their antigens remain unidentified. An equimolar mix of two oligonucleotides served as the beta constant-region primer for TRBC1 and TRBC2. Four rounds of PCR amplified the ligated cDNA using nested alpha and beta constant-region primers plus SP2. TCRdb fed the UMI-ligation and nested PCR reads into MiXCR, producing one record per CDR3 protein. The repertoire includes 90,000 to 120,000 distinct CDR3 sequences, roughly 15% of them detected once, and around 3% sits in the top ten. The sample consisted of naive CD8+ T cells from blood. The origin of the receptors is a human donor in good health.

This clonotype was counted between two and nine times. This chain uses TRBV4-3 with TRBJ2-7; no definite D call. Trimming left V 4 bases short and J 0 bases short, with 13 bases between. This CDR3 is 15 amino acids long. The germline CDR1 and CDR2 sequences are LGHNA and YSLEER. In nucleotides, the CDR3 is TGCGCCAGCAGCCTCGACACGTTTCCCTCCTACGAGCAGTACTTC. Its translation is CASSLDTFPSYEQYF.

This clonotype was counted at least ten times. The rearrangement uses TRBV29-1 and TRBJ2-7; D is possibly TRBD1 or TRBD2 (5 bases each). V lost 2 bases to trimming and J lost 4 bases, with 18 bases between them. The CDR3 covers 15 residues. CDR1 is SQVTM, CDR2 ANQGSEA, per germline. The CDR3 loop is CSVEIKRDGPYEQYF. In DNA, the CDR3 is TGCAGCGTTGAAATCAAAAGGGACGGACCTTACGAGCAGTACTTC.

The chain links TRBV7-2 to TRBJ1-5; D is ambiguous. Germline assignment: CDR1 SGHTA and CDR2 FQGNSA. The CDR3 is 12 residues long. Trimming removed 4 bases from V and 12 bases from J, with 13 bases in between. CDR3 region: CASSSGGPLQHF. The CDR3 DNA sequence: TGTGCCAGCAGCTCAGGTGGGCCGCTCCAGCATTTT. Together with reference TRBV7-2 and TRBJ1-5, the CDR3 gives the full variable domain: GAGVSQSPSNKVTEKGKDVELRCDPISGHTALYWYRQSLGQGLEFLIYFQGNSAPDKSGLPSDRFSAERTGGSVSTLTIQRTQQEDSAVYLCASSSGGPLQHFGDGTRLSIL.

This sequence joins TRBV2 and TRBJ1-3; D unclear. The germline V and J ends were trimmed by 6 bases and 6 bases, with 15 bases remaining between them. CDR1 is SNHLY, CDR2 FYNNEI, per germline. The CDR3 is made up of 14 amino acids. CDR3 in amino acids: CASSFPGNENTIYF. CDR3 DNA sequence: TGTGCCAGCAGCTTTCCCGGGAATGAAAACACCATATATTTT.

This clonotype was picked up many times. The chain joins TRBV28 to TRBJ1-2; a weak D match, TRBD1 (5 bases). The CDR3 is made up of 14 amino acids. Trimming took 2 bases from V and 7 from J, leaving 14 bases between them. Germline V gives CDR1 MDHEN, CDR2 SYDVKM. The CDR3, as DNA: TGTGCCAGCAGTTTAGCAGGAGGGGCCTCTGGCTACACCTTC. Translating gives CASSLAGGASGYTF.

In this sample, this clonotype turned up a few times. The CDR3 reads CASSLLFRETYNEQFF. As DNA, the CDR3 is TGTGCCAGCAGTTTATTATTTCGGGAAACCTACAATGAGCAGTTCTTC. V is TRBV27 and J is TRBJ2-1; D may be TRBD2 (5 bases). Looked up from germline, CDR1 is MNHEY and CDR2 is SMNVEV (reference sequence). Trimming stripped 1 base from V and 2 bases from J, with 12 bases between. There are 16 residues in the CDR3.

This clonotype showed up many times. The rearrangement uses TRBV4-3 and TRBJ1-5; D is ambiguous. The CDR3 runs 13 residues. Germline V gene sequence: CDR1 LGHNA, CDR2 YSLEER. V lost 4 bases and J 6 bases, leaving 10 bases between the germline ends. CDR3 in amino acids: CASSPSPGQPQHF. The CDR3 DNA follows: TGCGCCAGCAGCCCAAGCCCCGGTCAGCCCCAGCATTTT.

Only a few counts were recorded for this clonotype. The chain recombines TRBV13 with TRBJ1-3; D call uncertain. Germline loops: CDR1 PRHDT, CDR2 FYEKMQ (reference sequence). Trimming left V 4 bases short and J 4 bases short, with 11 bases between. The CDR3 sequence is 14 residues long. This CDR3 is CASSSKLGGNTIYF. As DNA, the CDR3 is TGTGCCAGCAGCTCCAAGTTAGGAGGAAACACCATATATTTT. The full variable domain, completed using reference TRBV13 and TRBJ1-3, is AAGVIQSPRHLIKEKRETATLKCYPIPRHDTVYWYQQGPGQDPQFLISFYEKMQSDKGSIPDRFSAQQFSDYHSELNMSSLELGDSALYFCASSSKLGGNTIYFGEGSWLTVV.

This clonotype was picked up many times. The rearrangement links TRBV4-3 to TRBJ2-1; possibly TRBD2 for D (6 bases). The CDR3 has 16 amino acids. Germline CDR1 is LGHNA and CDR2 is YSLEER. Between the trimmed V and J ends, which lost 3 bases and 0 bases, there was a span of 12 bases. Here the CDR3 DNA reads TGCGCCAGCAGCCAGGGCCGGGACTTCTCCTACAATGAGCAGTTCTTC. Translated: CASSQGRDFSYNEQFF.

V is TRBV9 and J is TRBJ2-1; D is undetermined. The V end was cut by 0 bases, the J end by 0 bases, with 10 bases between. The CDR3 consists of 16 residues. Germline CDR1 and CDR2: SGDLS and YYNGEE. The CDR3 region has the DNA TGTGCCAGCAGCGTAGCTACAAGAAGCTCCTACAATGAGCAGTTCTTC. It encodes CASSVATRSSYNEQFF. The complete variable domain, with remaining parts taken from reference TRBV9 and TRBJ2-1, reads DSGVTQTPKHLITATGQRVTLRCSPRSGDLSVYWYQQSLDQGLQFLIQYYNGEERAKGNILERFSAQQFPDLHSELNLSSLELGDSALYFCASSVATRSSYNEQFFGPGTRLTVL.

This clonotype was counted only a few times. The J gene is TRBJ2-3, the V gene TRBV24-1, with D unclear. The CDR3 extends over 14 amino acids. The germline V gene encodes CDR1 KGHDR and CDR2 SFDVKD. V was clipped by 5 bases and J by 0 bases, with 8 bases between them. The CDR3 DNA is TGTGCCACCAGTGGCCTGGGGAGCACAGATACGCAGTATTTT. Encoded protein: CATSGLGSTDTQYF.

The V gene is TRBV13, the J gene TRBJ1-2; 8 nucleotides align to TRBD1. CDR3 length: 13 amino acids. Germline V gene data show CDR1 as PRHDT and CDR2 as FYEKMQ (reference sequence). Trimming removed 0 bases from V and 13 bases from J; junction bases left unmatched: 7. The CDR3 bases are TGTGCCAGCAGCTTAGGGGGACAGGAGCCCGTCACCTTC. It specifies CASSLGGQEPVTF. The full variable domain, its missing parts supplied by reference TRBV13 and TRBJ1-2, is AAGVIQSPRHLIKEKRETATLKCYPIPRHDTVYWYQQGPGQDPQFLISFYEKMQSDKGSIPDRFSAQQFSDYHSELNMSSLELGDSALYFCASSLGGQEPVTFGSGTRLTVV.

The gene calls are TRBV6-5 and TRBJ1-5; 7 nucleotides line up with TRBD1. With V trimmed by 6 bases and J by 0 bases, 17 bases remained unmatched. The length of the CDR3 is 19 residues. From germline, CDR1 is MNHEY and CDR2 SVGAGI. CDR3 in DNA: TGTGCCAGCAGCCCCTACATAGGAGACAGGGAACCTAGCAATCAGCCCCAGCATTTT. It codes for CASSPYIGDREPSNQPQHF.

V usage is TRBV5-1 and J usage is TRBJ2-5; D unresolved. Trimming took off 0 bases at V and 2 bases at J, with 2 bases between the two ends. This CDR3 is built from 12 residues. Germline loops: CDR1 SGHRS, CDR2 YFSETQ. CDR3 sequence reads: CASSLGQETQYF. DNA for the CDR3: TGCGCCAGCAGCTTGGGGCAAGAGACCCAGTACTTC.

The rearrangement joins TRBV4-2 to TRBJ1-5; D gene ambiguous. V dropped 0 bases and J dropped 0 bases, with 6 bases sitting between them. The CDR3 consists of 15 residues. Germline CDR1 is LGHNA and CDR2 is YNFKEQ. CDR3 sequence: CASSQEVNSNQPQHF. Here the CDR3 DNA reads TGTGCCAGCAGCCAAGAGGTTAATAGCAATCAGCCCCAGCATTTT.

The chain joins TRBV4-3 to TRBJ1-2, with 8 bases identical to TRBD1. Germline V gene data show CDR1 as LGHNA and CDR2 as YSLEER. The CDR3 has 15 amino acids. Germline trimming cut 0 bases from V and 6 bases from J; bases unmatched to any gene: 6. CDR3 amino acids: CASSQDWTGRNGYTF. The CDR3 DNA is TGCGCCAGCAGCCAAGATTGGACAGGGAGGAATGGCTACACCTTC.

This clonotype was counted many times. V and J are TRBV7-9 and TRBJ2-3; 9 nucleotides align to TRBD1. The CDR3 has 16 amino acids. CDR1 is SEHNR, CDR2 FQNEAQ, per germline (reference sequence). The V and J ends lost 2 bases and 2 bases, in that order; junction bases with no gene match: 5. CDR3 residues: CASSLPRDRATDTQYF. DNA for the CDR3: TGTGCCAGCAGCTTACCCCGGGACAGGGCCACAGATACGCAGTATTTT.

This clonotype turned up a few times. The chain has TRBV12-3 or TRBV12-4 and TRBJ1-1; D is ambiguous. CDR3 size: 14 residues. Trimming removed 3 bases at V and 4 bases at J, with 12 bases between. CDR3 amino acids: CASSFTLGGTEAFF. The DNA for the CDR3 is TGTGCCAGCAGTTTTACCCTTGGAGGCACTGAAGCTTTCTTT.

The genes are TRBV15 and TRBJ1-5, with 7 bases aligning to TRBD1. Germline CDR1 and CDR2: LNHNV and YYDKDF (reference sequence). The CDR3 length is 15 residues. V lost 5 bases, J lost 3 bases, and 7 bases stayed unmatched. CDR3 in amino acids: CATSGEQGNNQPQHF. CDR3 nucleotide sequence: TGTGCCACCAGCGGTGAACAGGGGAACAATCAGCCCCAGCATTTT.

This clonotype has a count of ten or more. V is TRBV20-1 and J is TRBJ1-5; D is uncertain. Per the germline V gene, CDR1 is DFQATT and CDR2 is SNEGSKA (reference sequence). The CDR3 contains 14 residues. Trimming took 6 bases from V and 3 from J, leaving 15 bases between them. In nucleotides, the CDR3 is TGCAGTGCCGAAAGGCCCGGAGACAATCAGCCCCAGCATTTT. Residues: CSAERPGDNQPQHF.

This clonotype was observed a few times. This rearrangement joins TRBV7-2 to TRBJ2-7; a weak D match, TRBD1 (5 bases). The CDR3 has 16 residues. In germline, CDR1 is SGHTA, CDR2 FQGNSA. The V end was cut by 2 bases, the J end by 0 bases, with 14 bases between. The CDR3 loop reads CASSLPSDKHSYEQYF. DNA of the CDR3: TGTGCCAGCAGCTTACCGTCGGACAAACACTCCTACGAGCAGTACTTC.

The CDR3: CASSESIRASAELFF. The CDR3 DNA reads TGTGCCAGCAGTGAAAGTATTCGGGCTAGCGCCGAGCTGTTTTTT. V usage is TRBV2 and J usage is TRBJ2-2; D may be TRBD2 (6 bases). CDR3 length: 15 amino acids. Germline V gives CDR1 SNHLY, CDR2 FYNNEI. The germline V and J ends were trimmed by 2 bases and 11 bases, with 18 bases remaining between them.

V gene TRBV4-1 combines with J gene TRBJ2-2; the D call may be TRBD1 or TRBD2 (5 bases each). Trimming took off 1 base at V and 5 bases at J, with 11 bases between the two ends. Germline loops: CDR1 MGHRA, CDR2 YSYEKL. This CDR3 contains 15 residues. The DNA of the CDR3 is TGCGCCAGCAGCCAAGCCGTGGGGGTGACCGGGGAGCTGTTTTTT. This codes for CASSQAVGVTGELFF.

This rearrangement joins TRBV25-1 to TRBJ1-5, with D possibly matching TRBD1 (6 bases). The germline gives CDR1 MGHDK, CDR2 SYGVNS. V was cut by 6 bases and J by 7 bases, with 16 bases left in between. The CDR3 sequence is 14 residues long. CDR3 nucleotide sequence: TGTGCCAGCAGCCCTGCAACAGGGTCCCAGCCCCAGCATTTT. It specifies CASSPATGSQPQHF.

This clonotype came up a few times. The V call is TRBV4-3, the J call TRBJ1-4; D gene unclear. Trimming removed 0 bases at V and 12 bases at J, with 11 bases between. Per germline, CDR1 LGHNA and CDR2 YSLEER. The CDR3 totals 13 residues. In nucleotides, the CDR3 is TGCGCCAGCAGCCAAGATCCGGACGGGGAACTGTTTTTT. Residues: CASSQDPDGELFF.

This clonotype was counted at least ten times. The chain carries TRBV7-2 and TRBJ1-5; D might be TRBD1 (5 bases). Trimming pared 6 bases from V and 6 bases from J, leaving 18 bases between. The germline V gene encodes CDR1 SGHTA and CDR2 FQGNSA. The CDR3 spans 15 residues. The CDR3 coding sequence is TGTGCCAGCAGTCCGACGACAGCATGGGGTCAGCCCCAGCATTTT. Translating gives CASSPTTAWGQPQHF.

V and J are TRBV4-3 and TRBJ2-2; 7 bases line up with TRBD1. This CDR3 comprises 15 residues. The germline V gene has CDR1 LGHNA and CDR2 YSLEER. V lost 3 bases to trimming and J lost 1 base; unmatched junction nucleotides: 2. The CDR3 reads CASSQGTVNTGELFF. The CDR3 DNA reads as TGCGCCAGCAGCCAGGGGACAGTGAACACCGGGGAGCTGTTTTTT.